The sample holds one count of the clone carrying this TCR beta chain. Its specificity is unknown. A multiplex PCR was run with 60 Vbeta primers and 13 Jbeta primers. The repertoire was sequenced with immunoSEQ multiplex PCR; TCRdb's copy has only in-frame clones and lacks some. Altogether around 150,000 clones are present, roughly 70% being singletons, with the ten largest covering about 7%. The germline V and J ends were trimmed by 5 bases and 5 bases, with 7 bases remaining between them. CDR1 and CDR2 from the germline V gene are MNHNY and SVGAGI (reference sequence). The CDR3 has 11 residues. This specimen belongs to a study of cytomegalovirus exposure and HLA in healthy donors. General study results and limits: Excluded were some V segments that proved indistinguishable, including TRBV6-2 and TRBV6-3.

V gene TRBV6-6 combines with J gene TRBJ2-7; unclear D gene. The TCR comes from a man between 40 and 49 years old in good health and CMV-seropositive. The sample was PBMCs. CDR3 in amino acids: CASSLSHEQYF. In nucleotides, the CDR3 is TGTGCCAGCAGTCTTAGCCACGAGCAGTACTTC.